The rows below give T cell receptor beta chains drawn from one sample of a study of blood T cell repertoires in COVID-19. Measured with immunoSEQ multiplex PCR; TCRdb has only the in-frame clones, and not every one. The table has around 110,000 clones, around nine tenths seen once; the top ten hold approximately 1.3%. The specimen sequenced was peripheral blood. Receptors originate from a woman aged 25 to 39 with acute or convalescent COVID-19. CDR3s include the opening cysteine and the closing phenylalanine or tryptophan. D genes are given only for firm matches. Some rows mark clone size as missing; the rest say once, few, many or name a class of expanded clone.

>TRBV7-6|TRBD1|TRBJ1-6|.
TGTGCCAGCAGCTTAGTTGGGGACAGGGATTCACCCCTCCACTTT
CASSLVGDRDSPLHF
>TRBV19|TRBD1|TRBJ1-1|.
TGTGCCAGTAGTATTTCCGTGGGACAGGGGGTGAACACTGAAGCTTTCTTT
CASSISVGQGVNTEAFF
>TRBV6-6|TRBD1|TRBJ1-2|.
TGTGCCAGCAGTTCCGCGGGGACAGATGATGGCTACACCTTC
CASSSAGTDDGYTF
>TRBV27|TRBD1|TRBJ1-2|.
TGTGCCAGCAGTTCGTCGACAGGGCCTAACTATGGCTACACCTTC
CASSSSTGPNYGYTF
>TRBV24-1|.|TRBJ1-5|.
TGTGCCACCAGTGATTTCATGAACAGGGAAAGGGATCAGCCCCAGCATTTT
CATSDFMNRERDQPQHF
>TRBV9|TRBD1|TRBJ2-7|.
TGTGCCAGCAGCGTAGGGCAGGGGGCGCGGGACGAGCAGTACTTC
CASSVGQGARDEQYF
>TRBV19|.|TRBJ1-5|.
TGTGCCAGTAGTATAGAGGGTGCAGGGTGGCAGCATTTT
CASSIEGAGWQHF
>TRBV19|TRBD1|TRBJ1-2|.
TGTGCCAGTGTCCGGGACAGCAAGCTCCTCTATGGCTACACCTTC
CASVRDSKLLYGYTF
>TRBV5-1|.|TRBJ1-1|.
TGCGCCAGCAGCTTGGACGGGTTAAACACTGAAGCTTTCTTT
CASSLDGLNTEAFF
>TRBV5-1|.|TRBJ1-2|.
TGCGCCAGCAGGTTCAGGGTCGACTATGGCTACACCTTC
CASRFRVDYGYTF
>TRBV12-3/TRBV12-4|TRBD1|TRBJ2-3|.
TGTGCCAGCAGACCCAGGGGGACAGATACGCAGTATTTT
CASRPRGTDTQYF
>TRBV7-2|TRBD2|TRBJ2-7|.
TGTGCCAGCAGCCCCCGACGGGGGGGGACCTACGAGCAGTACTTC
CASSPRRGGTYEQYF
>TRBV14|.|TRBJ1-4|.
TGTGCCAGCAGCCAGATACACGGGTCGGGTGAAAAACTGTTTTTT
CASSQIHGSGEKLFF
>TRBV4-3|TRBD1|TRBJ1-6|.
TGCGCCAGCAGCGCAACAACCCCGGGACAGGGTACTTCACCCCTCCACTTT
CASSATTPGQGTSPLHF
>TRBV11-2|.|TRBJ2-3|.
TGTGCCAGCAGCCAACCACCCCGGAGGACCCAAGATACGCAGTATTTT
CASSQPPRRTQDTQYF
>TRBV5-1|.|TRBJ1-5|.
TGCGCCAGCAGCTTGGATTCAGGGGATCAGCCCCAGCATTTT
CASSLDSGDQPQHF
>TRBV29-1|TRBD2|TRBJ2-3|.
TGCAGAATGGTGTGCGGTATCGAGGGAGGGCCAGGAGATACGCAGTATTTT
CRMVCGIEGGPGDTQYF
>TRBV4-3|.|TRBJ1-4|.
TGCGCCAGCAGCCAAGATCGGGGGGGCAATGTCGGCGATGAAAAACTGTTTTTT
CASSQDRGGNVGDEKLFF
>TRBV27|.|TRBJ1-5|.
TGTGCCAGCAGTTTAAAGTTCGGGGGGAGAAGCAATCAGCCCCAGCATTTT
CASSLKFGGRSNQPQHF
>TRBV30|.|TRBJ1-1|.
TGTGCCTGGAGTGCAGGGGTTCCGAACACTGAAGCTTTCTTT
CAWSAGVPNTEAFF
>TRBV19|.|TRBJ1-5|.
TGTGCCACGGGGAGGGTACAGGGCGGCAATCAGCCCCAGCATTTT
CATGRVQGGNQPQHF
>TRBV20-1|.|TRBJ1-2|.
TGCAGTTCCACAGGGTACTATGGCTACACCTTC
CSSTGYYGYTF
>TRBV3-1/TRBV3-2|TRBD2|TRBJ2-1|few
TGTGCCAGCAGCCTACTAGCGGAGGAGGGGGAGCAGTTCTTC
CASSLLAEEGEQFF
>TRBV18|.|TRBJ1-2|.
TGTGCCAGCTCCAGGGCCTCAAATGGCTACACCTTC
CASSRASNGYTF
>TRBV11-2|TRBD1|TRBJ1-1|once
TGTGCCAGCAGCTTGTTACAGGGGGTCACTGAAGCTTTCTTT
CASSLLQGVTEAFF
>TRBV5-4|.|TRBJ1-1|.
TGTGCCAGCAGGGGTGAGGGCGAGCCTGAAGCTTTCTTT
CASRGEGEPEAFF
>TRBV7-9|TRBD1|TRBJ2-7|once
TGTGCCAGCAGCTTAGAGGGGGCCCCCGGAGGGCAGTACTTC
CASSLEGAPGGQYF
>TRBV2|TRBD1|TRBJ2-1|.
TGTGCCAGCAGTGGGGACAGGACGTCCTACAATGAGCAGTTCTTC
CASSGDRTSYNEQFF
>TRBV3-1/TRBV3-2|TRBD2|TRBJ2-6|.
TGTGCCAGCAGCCAAAGTGGGAGGGCTACTGGGGCCAACGTCCTGACTTTC
CASSQSGRATGANVLTF
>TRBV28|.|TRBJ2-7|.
TGTGCCAGCAGCCATTACGAGCAGTACTTC
CASSHYEQYF
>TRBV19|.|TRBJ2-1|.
TGTGCCAGTAGAATTTCGACTGAGAATGAGCAGTTCTTC
CASRISTENEQFF
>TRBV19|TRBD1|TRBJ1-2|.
TGTGCCAGTAGTCTACGACAGGGGGCTAGGAACTATGGCTACACCTTC
CASSLRQGARNYGYTF
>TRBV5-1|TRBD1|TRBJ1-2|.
TGCGCCAGCAGCTTGGTTGCCGGGACAGGGGGAGAGTATGGCTACACCTTC
CASSLVAGTGGEYGYTF
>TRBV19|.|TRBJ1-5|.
TGTGCCAGTAGTAACTACAGGGAATATAGCAATCAGCCCCAGCATTTT
CASSNYREYSNQPQHF
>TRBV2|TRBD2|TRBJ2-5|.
TGTGCCAGCAGTATCCTAGCGGGCCGGGGCGAGACCCAGTACTTC
CASSILAGRGETQYF
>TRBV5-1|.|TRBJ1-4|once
TGCGCCAGCAGCCGGGGGGGACTTAATGAAAAACTGTTTTTT
CASSRGGLNEKLFF
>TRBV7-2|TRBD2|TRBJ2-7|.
TGTGCCAGCAGGCTGCCCGGGACTAGCGGATACGAGCAGTACTTC
CASRLPGTSGYEQYF
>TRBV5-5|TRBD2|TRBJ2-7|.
TGTGCCAGCAGCTTGGCGGGAGGGCAGTACGAGCAGTACTTC
CASSLAGGQYEQYF
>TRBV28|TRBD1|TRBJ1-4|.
TGTGCCAGCAGTTTGACAGGGCCTGACATAATGTTTTTT
CASSLTGPDIMFF
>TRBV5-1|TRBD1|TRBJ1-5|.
TGCGCCAGCAGCTTGGGAGGCAGGGGGAGTGATCAGCCCCAGCATTTT
CASSLGGRGSDQPQHF